The 32 T cell receptor beta chains given below trace back to one sample, sequenced in a study of cytomegalovirus exposure and HLA in healthy donors. PCR primers comprised 60 Vbeta and 13 Jbeta primers. Profiling relied on immunoSEQ multiplex PCR, and the TCRdb table lists in-frame clones only, not all of them. The data contain 300,000 or so clones, 84% of them singletons. What was sequenced was PBMCs. Source of these receptors: a woman between 40 and 50 years old in good health and CMV-seropositive.

This chain connects TRBV7-2 to TRBJ2-2; no definite D call. This CDR3 is 13 amino acids long. The V gene's germline CDR1 is SGHTA and CDR2 FQGNSA. Between the trimmed V and J ends, which lost 3 bases and 6 bases, there was a span of 8 bases. The CDR3 protein is CASSFEKPGELFF. CDR3 nucleotide sequence: TGTGCCAGCAGCTTTGAGAAGCCCGGGGAGCTGTTTTTT. Drawing the rest from reference TRBV7-2 and TRBJ2-2, the complete variable domain is GAGVSQSPSNKVTEKGKDVELRCDPISGHTALYWYRQSLGQGLEFLIYFQGNSAPDKSGLPSDRFSAERTGGSVSTLTIQRTQQEDSAVYLCASSFEKPGELFFGEGSRLTVL.

This chain links TRBV19 with TRBJ2-2; 9 bases are shared with TRBD2. After removal of 7 bases from V and 6 bases from J, the junction contained 3 bases not matched to a gene. The CDR3 sequence is 13 residues long. Germline values: CDR1 LNHDA, CDR2 SQIVND (reference sequence). The CDR3 loop reads CASKEREAGELFF. In nucleotides, the CDR3 is TGTGCCAGTAAGGAGCGGGAGGCCGGGGAGCTGTTTTTT.

The chain recombines TRBV18 with TRBJ2-7; TRBD1 aligns across 7 bases. After removal of 1 base from V and 1 base from J, the junction contained 1 base not matched to a gene. The germline gives CDR1 KGHSH, CDR2 LQKENI. This CDR3 is built from 14 residues. This chain's CDR3 is CASSPQTGSYEQYF. CDR3 DNA: TGTGCCAGCTCACCACAGACAGGGTCCTACGAGCAGTACTTC.

The chain combines TRBV9 with TRBJ2-1; 8 bases line up with TRBD2. Germline values: CDR1 SGDLS, CDR2 YYNGEE. The CDR3 is 16 amino acids. The junction had 10 bases not matched to a gene; V was cut back by 3 bases and J by 5 bases. CDR3 sequence: CASSERELTGNNEQFF. CDR3 nucleotides: TGTGCCAGCAGCGAGCGGGAGCTTACAGGGAACAATGAGCAGTTCTTC.

The CDR3 region is CASSISRAYYEQYF. The CDR3 nucleotides read TGTGCCAGTAGTATATCGAGGGCTTACTACGAGCAGTACTTC. The rearrangement links TRBV19 to TRBJ2-7; D may be TRBD2 (5 bases). The germline gives CDR1 LNHDA, CDR2 SQIVND (reference sequence). Between the trimmed V and J ends, which lost 2 bases and 3 bases, there was a span of 11 bases. The CDR3 consists of 14 residues.

This clone was picked up a small number of times. The rearrangement joins TRBV18 to TRBJ2-3; 8 bases are shared with TRBD2. Germline V lookup: CDR1 KGHSH, CDR2 LQKENI. V lost 1 base to trimming and J lost 1 base; unmatched junction nucleotides: 1. CDR3 length: 15 residues. CDR3 loop: CASSPLAGRTDTQYF. CDR3 bases: TGTGCCAGCTCACCACTAGCGGGACGCACAGATACGCAGTATTTT. The complete variable domain, with remaining parts taken from reference TRBV18 and TRBJ2-3, reads NAGVMQNPRHLVRRRGQEARLRCSPMKGHSHVYWYRQLPEEGLKFMVYLQKENIIDESGMPKERFSAEFPKEGPSILRIQQVVRGDSAAYFCASSPLAGRTDTQYFGPGTRLTVL.

V is TRBV30 and J is TRBJ1-5; 12 bases are a match to TRBD1. CDR1 and CDR2 from the germline V gene are GTSNPN and SVGIG (reference sequence). This CDR3 has 17 amino acids. V lost 0 bases to trimming and J lost 2 bases; unmatched junction nucleotides: 5. The CDR3 DNA follows: TGTGCCTGGAGTGTTGGGACAGGGGGCGAGGGCAATCAGCCCCAGCATTTT. Its translation is CAWSVGTGGEGNQPQHF.

V usage is TRBV5-4 and J usage is TRBJ2-1; 9 bases are a match to TRBD1. V gave up 4 bases and J gave up 6 bases; unmatched junction bases: 8. Germline V lookup: CDR1 SGHNT, CDR2 YYREEE (reference sequence). The length of the CDR3 is 15 residues. CDR3 coding DNA: TGTGCCAGCAGCCCAAGACAGGGGGGACTCAATGAGCAGTTCTTC. Protein sequence: CASSPRQGGLNEQFF.

The rearrangement joins TRBV7-8 to TRBJ2-3, with D possibly being TRBD2 (6 bases). This CDR3 has 14 amino acids. V gave up 7 bases and J gave up 1 base, with 12 bases separating them. The germline gives CDR1 SGHVS, CDR2 FQNEAQ. CDR3 DNA: TGTGCCAGCAAGGAGGGACTCGGCACAGATACGCAGTATTTT. Translation gives CASKEGLGTDTQYF.

V is TRBV19 and J is TRBJ2-1, with 10 bases lining up with TRBD2. The germline CDR1 and CDR2 sequences are LNHDA and SQIVND (reference sequence). V was clipped by 7 bases and J by 6 bases; unmatched bases: 6. The CDR3 is 14 amino acids. DNA of the CDR3: TGTGCCAGTACCGTAGCGGGAGGTTTCAATGAGCAGTTCTTC. Translating gives CASTVAGGFNEQFF.

The rearrangement links TRBV7-8 to TRBJ2-1; possible D gene TRBD2, 6 bases. The V end was cut by 2 bases, the J end by 2 bases, with 13 bases between. CDR1 and CDR2 (germline): SGHVS, FQNEAQ. The CDR3 loop spans 16 amino acids. CDR3 in amino acids: CASSLWAGGTYNEQFF. DNA for the CDR3: TGTGCCAGCAGCTTATGGGCTGGCGGGACCTACAATGAGCAGTTCTTC. The full variable domain, with the rest looked up from reference TRBV7-8 and TRBJ2-1, is GAGVSQSPRYKVAKRGQDVALRCDPISGHVSLFWYQQALGQGPEFLTYFQNEAQLDKSGLPSDRFFAERPEGSVSTLKIQRTQQEDSAVYLCASSLWAGGTYNEQFFGPGTRLTVL.

This chain joins TRBV4-1 and TRBJ2-1, with D possibly being TRBD2 (6 bases). The V end was cut by 3 bases, the J end by 4 bases, with 13 bases between. Germline-derived CDR1 and CDR2 are MGHRA and YSYEKL. The CDR3 length is 15 residues. CDR3 nucleotides: TGCGCCAGCAGCCAGATATCGGAGGGTTACAATGAGCAGTTCTTC. Its protein product is CASSQISEGYNEQFF.

This CDR3 reads CASSRRGSENTEAFF. The CDR3 DNA is TGTGCCAGCAGCCGTAGAGGGTCAGAGAACACTGAAGCTTTCTTT. V and J are TRBV7-9 and TRBJ1-1; unclear D gene. The CDR3 spans 15 residues. Germline lookup yields CDR1 SEHNR and CDR2 FQNEAQ (reference sequence). Trimming took 5 bases from V and 1 from J, leaving 14 bases between them.

This chain joins TRBV30 and TRBJ2-5; D is perhaps TRBD1 (6 bases). TRBJ2-7 matches the DNA end more closely, so the J call is doubtful. The CDR3 loop spans 11 amino acids. Germline assignment: CDR1 GTSNPN and CDR2 SVGIG (reference sequence). The CDR3 nucleotides are TGTGCCTGGACCCAGGGGTACGAGCAGTACTTC. This translates into CAWTQGYEQYF.

This chain connects TRBV7-9 to TRBJ2-7; 13 bases line up with TRBD2. The ends lost 5 bases at V and 3 bases at J; junction bases unmatched: 13. The CDR3 length is 18 residues. Germline assignment: CDR1 SEHNR and CDR2 FQNEAQ (reference sequence). In nucleotides, the CDR3 is TGTGCCAGCAGCCGGGACGACGGGGGACTAGCGGGAAGCTACGAGCAGTACTTC. Its protein is CASSRDDGGLAGSYEQYF.

V usage is TRBV28 and J usage is TRBJ1-6, with TRBD1 matching over 7 bases. The CDR3 runs 17 residues. In germline, CDR1 is MDHEN, CDR2 SYDVKM. Trimming cost V 2 bases and J 0 bases; bases outside gene matches: 4. This CDR3 reads CASSLTGAISYNSPLHF. The CDR3 DNA is TGTGCCAGCAGTTTAACAGGGGCCATCTCCTATAATTCACCCCTCCACTTT.

J is TRBJ2-7 and V is TRBV7-2; 9 bases are shared with TRBD1. Germline trimming cut 1 base from V and 4 bases from J; bases unmatched to any gene: 5. This CDR3 is built from 15 residues. Looked up from germline, CDR1 is SGHTA and CDR2 is FQGNSA. The CDR3 loop reads CASSLEGTGKYEQYF. CDR3 in DNA: TGTGCCAGCAGCTTAGAGGGGACAGGGAAGTACGAGCAGTACTTC.

The chain links TRBV7-2 to TRBJ1-2; 9 nucleotides line up with TRBD1. The CDR3 has 14 amino acids. The ends lost 5 bases at V and 6 bases at J; junction bases unmatched: 7. In germline, CDR1 is SGHTA, CDR2 FQGNSA. CDR3 coding DNA: TGTGCCAGCAGCCCAGGGGGACAGGGCGATGGCTACACCTTC. Its translation is CASSPGGQGDGYTF.

The chain carries TRBV6-5 and TRBJ2-5; 12 bases align to TRBD2. The CDR3 is 15 amino acids. Germline values: CDR1 MNHEY, CDR2 SVGAGI. After removal of 6 bases from V and 2 bases from J, the junction contained 4 bases not matched to a gene. The CDR3 protein is CASSLAGGLQETQYF. As DNA, the CDR3 is TGTGCCAGCAGCCTAGCGGGAGGGTTACAAGAGACCCAGTACTTC.

This chain connects TRBV30 to TRBJ2-2, with TRBD1 matching 7 bases. Germline-derived CDR1 and CDR2 are GTSNPN and SVGIG (reference sequence). The CDR3 consists of 15 residues. V shed 0 bases, J shed 8 bases, and the junction held 9 bases outside the gene matches. CDR3 amino acids: CAWSVRGTGEGELFF. The DNA for the CDR3 is TGTGCCTGGAGTGTACGAGGCACAGGGGAGGGGGAGCTGTTTTTT.

The chain employs TRBV2 and TRBJ1-1; a weak D match, TRBD1 (6 bases). With 8 bases removed from V and 6 bases from J, the gap between germline ends came to 19 bases. The CDR3 has 14 residues. From germline, CDR1 is SNHLY and CDR2 FYNNEI. The chain's CDR3 is CASGGTGYLPEAFF. The CDR3, as DNA: TGTGCCAGCGGAGGAACAGGGTATCTTCCTGAAGCTTTCTTT. Complete variable domain (other parts from reference TRBV2 and TRBJ1-1): EPEVTQTPSHQVTQMGQEVILRCVPISNHLYFYWYRQILGQKVEFLVSFYNNEISEKSEIFDDQFSVERPDGSNFTLKIRSTKLEDSAMYFCASGGTGYLPEAFFGQGTRLTVV.

The chain employs TRBV13 and TRBJ2-7; TRBD2 aligns across 9 bases. CDR1 and CDR2 (germline): PRHDT, FYEKMQ (reference sequence). Trimming took 0 bases from V and 1 from J; bases not matched to a gene: 4. The CDR3 spans 16 residues. The CDR3 here is CASSLGLAGSSYEQYF. Written as DNA, the CDR3 is TGTGCCAGCAGCTTAGGCCTAGCGGGAAGTTCCTACGAGCAGTACTTC.

This rearrangement joins TRBV30 to TRBJ1-5; D call uncertain. With 0 bases removed from V and 5 bases from J, the gap between germline ends came to 5 bases. The germline gives CDR1 GTSNPN, CDR2 SVGIG (reference sequence). The CDR3 runs to 12 residues. CDR3 sequence (DNA): TGTGCCTGGAGTGTAGCTTATCAGCCCCAGCATTTT. It codes for CAWSVAYQPQHF.

The chain employs TRBV29-1 and TRBJ2-7; maybe TRBD1 (6 bases). V lost 7 bases to trimming and J lost 7 bases, with 11 bases between them. From germline, CDR1 is SQVTM and CDR2 ANQGSEA. This CDR3 is 10 amino acids long. CDR3 nucleotides: TGCAGCGCTCAGGGGCTGGAGCAGTACTTC. Translated, it gives CSAQGLEQYF.

The chain has TRBV5-8 and TRBJ2-1, with D possibly matching TRBD2 (6 bases). This CDR3 spans 14 amino acids. V was clipped by 5 bases and J by 6 bases, with 15 bases between them. Germline lookup yields CDR1 SGHTS and CDR2 YDEGEE. The CDR3 region is CASRYPGLLNEQFF. The CDR3 nucleotides read TGTGCCAGCAGGTACCCGGGACTTCTCAATGAGCAGTTCTTC.

This chain links TRBV29-1 with TRBJ1-1; no clear D. The CDR3 loop spans 10 amino acids. Germline loops: CDR1 SQVTM, CDR2 ANQGSEA. V was cut by 7 bases and J by 3 bases, with 6 bases left in between. CDR3 loop: CSGRDTEAFF. DNA for the CDR3: TGCAGCGGGAGGGACACTGAAGCTTTCTTT.

V and J are TRBV11-3 and TRBJ2-1; 10 nucleotides line up with TRBD2. The CDR3 has 20 residues. Germline-derived CDR1 and CDR2 are SGHNT and YENEEA. The V segment lost 3 bases and the J segment 7 bases; nucleotides outside the gene matches: 21. The CDR3 nucleotides are TGTGCCAGCAGCTTCACGTCCGGAGCTAGCGGGAGCCCCCGGGGTAATGAGCAGTTCTTC. It specifies CASSFTSGASGSPRGNEQFF.

This clone appeared once. The chain couples TRBV5-6 to TRBJ2-1; D call uncertain. The CDR3 has 11 residues. CDR1 is SGHDT and CDR2 is YYEEEE in the germline V gene. CDR3 DNA sequence: TGTGCTAGCTCGGTCGCGCGGGAGCAGTTCTTC. Translated: CASSVAREQFF.

The chain uses TRBV28 and TRBJ2-1; tentative D call: TRBD2 (5 bases). The germline V gene encodes CDR1 MDHEN and CDR2 SYDVKM. CDR3 length equals 14 residues. V lost 4 bases and J lost 8, with 15 bases in between. The CDR3: CASSSPPTSHEQFF. The CDR3 nucleotides are TGTGCCAGCAGTTCCCCCCCCACTAGTCATGAGCAGTTCTTC.

The genes are TRBV10-1 and TRBJ2-5, with a possible D match to TRBD1 (9 bases). This CDR3 is 15 amino acids long. Germline V gene lookup returns CDR1 WNHNN and CDR2 SYGVQD (reference sequence). Trimming took 9 bases from V and 4 from J, leaving 21 bases between them. Here the CDR3 DNA reads TGCGCCAGTCGGGGGGGACAGGGAATTGTAGAGACCCAGTACTTC. Its protein product is CASRGGQGIVETQYF.

The chain employs TRBV27 and TRBJ2-7; 8 bases match TRBD1. V trimming: 4 bases; J trimming: 2 bases; junction bases outside the gene matches: 4. The length of the CDR3 is 14 residues. The germline gives CDR1 MNHEY, CDR2 SMNVEV (reference sequence). The CDR3 bases are TGTGCCAGCAGTTGGGGGACAGGACCCTACGAGCAGTACTTC. Residues: CASSWGTGPYEQYF.

This clone is a singleton in its sample. The chain combines TRBV5-1 with TRBJ2-7, with 14 bases that match TRBD2. The CDR3 is 15 amino acids. V dropped 5 bases and J dropped 6; count of bases not matched to a gene: 7. Germline values: CDR1 SGHRS, CDR2 YFSETQ. This CDR3 reads CASREMTSGRAEQYF. The DNA of the CDR3 is TGCGCCAGCAGAGAAATGACTAGCGGGAGGGCCGAGCAGTACTTC.